The T cell receptor (beta chain) under discussion was sequenced for a study of human T cells and chemical hapten exposure. Overall study: An area of 2 cm by roughly 2.2 cm on upper inner arm skin received 2% DPC for sensitization. Findings of the study overall: Significantly more large CDR3 similarity clusters arose among expanded TCRs than among controls.

The V and J ends lost 6 bases and 6 bases, in that order; junction bases with no gene match: 5. The CDR3 consists of 13 residues. CDR1 and CDR2 (germline): LNHDA, SQIVND (reference sequence). On this clonotype: Antigen: not known.

During construction of the library, unique molecular identifiers were attached to individual cDNA molecules for quantitative, reproducible TCR counting. TCRdb passed the RACE reads through MiXCR, listing each CDR3 protein once. This table has about 140,000 distinct CDR3 sequences, around 11% appearing once. The time point is: patch test 2, 6 weeks after DPC sensitization. Sample treatment: therapeutic diphenylcyclopropenone sensitization with weekly scalp DPC. Patients had alopecia, were aged 18 to 70, and were not pregnant. This specimen consisted of whole blood, obtained in connection with sensitization to the hapten diphenylcyclopropenone (DPC). The receptor comes from a woman aged 45-65 years with alopecia areata. Some clones in this sample may be carry-over from other donors' samples. The chain joins TRBV19 to TRBJ1-5, with 7 nucleotides matching TRBD1. The CDR3, as DNA: TGTGCCAGTAGCACAGGGGAATTTCAGCCCCAGCATTTT. Residues: CASSTGEFQPQHF.